The rows below give T cell receptor beta chains drawn from one sample of a study of T cell clones after liver transplantation. Assay: immunoSEQ multiplex PCR; the TCRdb copy retains only in-frame clones and omits some. Of around 97,000 clones in the sample, around 80% were seen once. The sample here was CD4+ T cells from blood, taken 45 to 50 months after liver transplant. All receptors come from a human patient who received a liver transplant. Some T cells may possibly be graft donor cells. Each CDR3 is given with its conserved first and last residue. D genes are given only for firm matches. Where a row states a size, it is once, few, many or the class of an expanded clone; other rows omit it.

TRBD1	TRBJ1-5	NA	TRBV6-5	TGTGCCAGCAGGACAGGGGGCGCGAACAATCAGCCCCAGCATTTT	CASRTGGANNQPQHF
NA	TRBJ2-1	NA	TRBV14	TGTGCCAGCAGCCAAACCCGGACTTGGGACCACAATGAGCAGTTCTTC	CASSQTRTWDHNEQFF
TRBD2	TRBJ2-2	NA	TRBV29-1	TGCAGCGTATCGACTAGCGGGACCACCGGGGAGCTGTTTTTT	CSVSTSGTTGELFF
TRBD1	TRBJ1-4	NA	TRBV4-1	TGCGCCAGCAGCCCACAGGGGGCTATACGATATGAAAAACTGTTTTTT	CASSPQGAIRYEKLFF
NA	TRBJ1-3	NA	TRBV25-1	TGTGCCAGCAGTTACCTCGGGGGCCTTGGAAACACCATATATTTT	CASSYLGGLGNTIYF
NA	TRBJ2-3	few	TRBV5-1	TGCGCCAGCAGCTGGGGGACATTAAAAAACACAGATACGCAGTATTTT	CASSWGTLKNTDTQYF
TRBD1	TRBJ1-6	NA	TRBV2	TGTGCCAGCAGGGAACAGGGGTCCTATAATTCACCCCTCCACTTT	CASREQGSYNSPLHF
NA	TRBJ2-7	NA	TRBV28	TGTGCCAGCAGAACAGGGCGGGCAAACGAGCAGTACTTC	CASRTGRANEQYF
TRBD1	TRBJ1-2	NA	TRBV19	TGTGCCAGTGGGTCCCCGGGACAGGGGACACCTAACTATGGCTACACCTTC	CASGSPGQGTPNYGYTF
NA	TRBJ1-5	NA	TRBV27	TGTGCCAGTCCCCGCGGCAGGAGCAATCAGCCCCAGCATTTT	CASPRGRSNQPQHF
NA	TRBJ2-5	NA	TRBV5-1	TGCGCCAGCACCCGGGACGGGAAACAAGAGACCCAGTACTTC	CASTRDGKQETQYF
TRBD1	TRBJ2-1	few	TRBV10-1	TGCGCCAGCAGTGGAGGGGGCCCCTACAATGAGCAGTTCTTC	CASSGGGPYNEQFF
TRBD1	TRBJ2-3	NA	TRBV5-8	TGTGCCAGCAGCTTGGGACAGGGTTTGGATACGCAGTATTTT	CASSLGQGLDTQYF
TRBD2	TRBJ2-1	few	TRBV18	TGTGCCAGCTCACCACCCGGACTAGCGGGTTACAATGAGCAGTTCTTC	CASSPPGLAGYNEQFF
NA	TRBJ2-4	few	TRBV21-1	TGTGCCAGCAGCTATACCCAATCTTCGGGGTTGCTAGCCAAAAACATTCAGTACTTC	CASSYTQSSGLLAKNIQYF
NA	TRBJ1-3	NA	TRBV4-1	TGCGCCAGCAGCCAAGTATTCGGTCAGGGACGAAGTGGAAACACCATATATTTT	CASSQVFGQGRSGNTIYF
NA	TRBJ1-5	NA	TRBV27	TGTGCCAGCAGTTTCGGGAATCAGCCCCAGCATTTT	CASSFGNQPQHF
TRBD1	TRBJ1-3	NA	TRBV5-1	TGCGCCAGCAGCCCGGGGACAGTCGGTGGGGACACCATATATTTT	CASSPGTVGGDTIYF
NA	TRBJ2-7	NA	TRBV11-2	TGTGCCAGCAGCTTAGATACACGGCAGGGGGGCGAGCAGTACTTC	CASSLDTRQGGEQYF
TRBD1	TRBJ2-7	NA	TRBV27	TGTGCCAGCAGTATCCGGGACAGGGGCTACGAGCAGTACTTC	CASSIRDRGYEQYF
TRBD1	TRBJ1-5	few	TRBV19	TGTGCCAGTAGTATAGATGGGACAGCCTACAGTCAGCCCCAGCATTTT	CASSIDGTAYSQPQHF
NA	TRBJ2-5	once	TRBV7-7	TGTGCCAGCAGCCCCGCCCGGCAAGAGACCCAGTACTTC	CASSPARQETQYF
NA	TRBJ1-1	NA	TRBV4-1	TGCGCCAGCAGCAAAAGCGGAGGGCAGGGGAACACTGAAGCTTTCTTT	CASSKSGGQGNTEAFF
NA	TRBJ1-1	NA	TRBV27	TGTGCCAGCAGTTCGGACAGACTGCTGAACACTGAAGCTTTCTTT	CASSSDRLLNTEAFF
NA	TRBJ2-7	once	TRBV23-1	TGCGCCAGCAGTCCAGGTCTTAAGCTAGATGGGCAGTACTTC	CASSPGLKLDGQYF
NA	TRBJ1-1	once	TRBV2	TGTGCCAGCAGTGAAGCGGGGGGAAGAAGCACTGAAGCTTTCTTT	CASSEAGGRSTEAFF
TRBD2	TRBJ2-7	NA	TRBV5-1	TGCGCCAGCAGCCCCGCGACTAGCGGCCCCTACGAGCAGTACTTC	CASSPATSGPYEQYF
TRBD1	TRBJ1-1	many	TRBV5-6	TGTGCCAGCAGCTTGGCCCGGGGACAGCGGAATATGAACACTGAAGCTTTCTTT	CASSLARGQRNMNTEAFF
TRBD2	TRBJ2-1	NA	TRBV10-1	TGCGCCAGCGCCCAGCGGGGGTTTAGGGGCAATGAGCAGTTCTTC	CASAQRGFRGNEQFF
NA	TRBJ2-1	NA	TRBV18	TGTGCCAGCTCACCAGGACTTGAGCAGTTCTTC	CASSPGLEQFF
TRBD1	TRBJ2-7	NA	TRBV9	TGTGCCAGCAGCGTAGGGGGGACAGGGATTCCATACGAGCAGTACTTC	CASSVGGTGIPYEQYF
TRBD1	TRBJ2-7	NA	TRBV18	TGTGCCAGCTCACTTGGACAGGGGCAAACCTACGAGCAGTACTTC	CASSLGQGQTYEQYF
NA	TRBJ1-2	once	TRBV9	TGTGCCAGCAGCGTAGGCCCAGGGGATAATGGCTACACCTTC	CASSVGPGDNGYTF
NA	TRBJ2-7	NA	TRBV2	TGTGCCAGCAGTGAAGCGCTTCGGGGTGGGGAGCAGTACTTC	CASSEALRGGEQYF
TRBD1	TRBJ2-3	NA	TRBV5-4	TGTGCCAGCAACGTTAAGGGGGCTGAAGATACGCAGTATTTT	CASNVKGAEDTQYF
NA	TRBJ1-5	once	TRBV28	TGTGCCAGCAGGAACAGTGGGGGCAATCAGCCCCAGCATTTT	CASRNSGGNQPQHF
NA	TRBJ1-1	NA	TRBV6-5	TGTGCCAGCAGTTGGGACGGGAACACTGAAGCTTTCTTT	CASSWDGNTEAFF
NA	TRBJ1-6	NA	TRBV7-2	TGTGCCAGCACCTCCGGCAGCTCCTATAATTCACCCCTCCACTTT	CASTSGSSYNSPLHF
NA	TRBJ1-1	NA	TRBV2	TGTGCCAGCAGGTTAGGGCAGGGAACTGAAGCTTTCTTT	CASRLGQGTEAFF
NA	TRBJ2-3	NA	TRBV29-1	TGCAGCGTAGGACAGAGCACAGATACGCAGTATTTT	CSVGQSTDTQYF
TRBD1	TRBJ1-2	NA	TRBV28	TGTGCCAGCAGCCGGGACAGCTCGTATGGCTACACCTTC	CASSRDSSYGYTF
NA	TRBJ1-4	few	TRBV6-1	TGTGCCAGCAGCCCCAAGACCCACGGTGAAAAACTGTTTTTT	CASSPKTHGEKLFF
NA	TRBJ2-3	NA	TRBV5-1	TGCGCCAGCAGCTTTCGGGCCTGGGCCTCAACGCAGTATTTT	CASSFRAWASTQYF
NA	TRBJ1-3	NA	TRBV19	TGTGCCAGTAGAAGGGACGGCTCTGGAAACACCATATATTTT	CASRRDGSGNTIYF